Listed here are 29 T cell receptor beta chains from one sample, sequenced in a study of blood T cell repertoires in COVID-19. Using immunoSEQ multiplex PCR, the repertoire was profiled, and TCRdb retains in-frame clones only, with some absent. The sample includes around 77,000 clones, about four fifths of them seen just once. Sequenced material: peripheral blood. Source of these receptors: a human donor in a cohort sampled during active COVID-19.

The J gene is TRBJ1-6, the V gene TRBV10-3, with 7 bases fitting TRBD1. Germline values: CDR1 ENHRY, CDR2 SYGVKD. The V segment lost 6 bases and the J segment 10 bases; nucleotides outside the gene matches: 12. The CDR3 is 15 residues long. Written as DNA, the CDR3 is TGTGCCATCAGCTCAGACAGGGCCGAAGTCTCACCCCTCCACTTT. Its protein is CAISSDRAEVSPLHF.

This chain uses TRBV9 with TRBJ2-1; 10 nucleotides match TRBD2. The CDR3 consists of 16 residues. Looked up from germline, CDR1 is SGDLS and CDR2 is YYNGEE. The V and J ends lost 1 base and 8 bases, in that order; junction bases with no gene match: 9. This CDR3 reads CASSVQSGGATDEQFF. As DNA, the CDR3 is TGTGCCAGCAGCGTACAGAGCGGGGGGGCGACCGATGAGCAGTTCTTC.

The rearrangement joins TRBV3-1 (or the pseudogene TRBV3-2) to TRBJ1-1, with a weak D call TRBD1 (5 bases). CDR1 is LGHDT, CDR2 YNNKEL, per germline (reference sequence). CDR3 length: 15 residues. V dropped 2 bases and J dropped 5 bases, with 15 bases sitting between them. CDR3 amino acids: CASSQTGRGATEAFF. The CDR3 DNA reads TGTGCCAGCAGCCAAACGGGGAGGGGCGCTACTGAAGCTTTCTTT.

The V and J genes are TRBV10-3 and TRBJ2-7; 7 nucleotides align to TRBD2. Germline CDR1 and CDR2: ENHRY and SYGVKD. The CDR3 sequence is 12 residues long. V gave up 11 bases and J gave up 3 bases; unmatched junction bases: 7. For the CDR3, the DNA is TGTGCCCATGGCGCGGGGGACTACGAGCAGTACTTC. Translation: CAHGAGDYEQYF.

This sequence joins TRBV18 and TRBJ1-5, with D hard to call. Deletions cut 3 bases from V and 5 bases from J, with 8 bases between. Germline CDR1 is KGHSH and CDR2 is LQKENI. The CDR3 loop spans 13 amino acids. CDR3 sequence: CASSPSADQPQHF. In nucleotides, the CDR3 is TGTGCCAGCTCACCTTCGGCGGATCAGCCCCAGCATTTT.

V gene TRBV18 combines with J gene TRBJ1-5; maybe TRBD1 (6 bases). Looked up from germline, CDR1 is KGHSH and CDR2 is LQKENI. There are 15 residues in the CDR3. The germline V and J ends were trimmed by 6 bases and 3 bases, with 15 bases remaining between them. CDR3 sequence reads: CASSQTGKPNQPQHF. The CDR3, as DNA: TGTGCCAGCTCTCAAACAGGGAAGCCCAATCAGCCCCAGCATTTT.

This clone showed up just once. This chain joins TRBV2 and TRBJ1-5, with no clear D. Germline V CDR1 and CDR2: SNHLY, FYNNEI. V was pared by 4 bases and J by 6 bases, with 13 bases between. CDR3 length equals 14 residues. The CDR3 bases are TGTGCCAGCAGTGTTAGCGGGGTTGGTCAGCCCCAGCATTTT. Protein: CASSVSGVGQPQHF.

This chain connects TRBV5-1 to TRBJ2-6; no clear D gene. Trimming took 4 bases from V and 4 from J, leaving 9 bases between them. Germline loops: CDR1 SGHRS, CDR2 YFSETQ. The CDR3 length is 14 residues. The CDR3 DNA reads TGCGCCAGCAGCGCGCTATCAGGGGCCAACGTCCTGACTTTC. Residues: CASSALSGANVLTF.

The rearrangement links TRBV5-5 to TRBJ2-7; 9 bases line up with TRBD1. Germline V gives CDR1 SGHKS, CDR2 YYEKEE (reference sequence). J was trimmed by 2 bases and V by 3 bases; bases with no gene match: 6. CDR3 length equals 15 residues. CDR3 amino acids: CASSSPGQGTYEQYF. The CDR3 nucleotides read TGTGCCAGCAGCTCGCCGGGACAGGGTACCTACGAGCAGTACTTC.

The chain uses TRBV27 and TRBJ1-2; D gene ambiguous. Germline V gene sequence: CDR1 MNHEY, CDR2 SMNVEV (reference sequence). Trimming stripped 5 bases from V and 0 bases from J, with 16 bases between. The CDR3 is 16 residues long. The CDR3 DNA sequence: TGTGCCAGCAGTCGCCAAATGTTAGGAGCTAACTATGGCTACACCTTC. This sequence encodes CASSRQMLGANYGYTF.

This sequence joins TRBV18 and TRBJ2-7; D perhaps matches TRBD2 (6 bases). The CDR3 runs 13 residues. Germline values: CDR1 KGHSH, CDR2 LQKENI. Trimming shortened V by 0 bases and J by 7 bases, and 10 bases separated the two germline ends. CDR3 loop: CASSPPSGEEQYF. DNA of the CDR3: TGTGCCAGCTCACCACCTTCGGGGGAAGAGCAGTACTTC.

The chain joins TRBV6-5 to TRBJ1-1; no definite D call. Germline CDR1 is MNHEY and CDR2 is SVGAGI. The V gene lost 0 bases and the J gene lost 1 base, with 6 bases spanning the gap. The CDR3 totals 14 residues. The CDR3 nucleotides read TGTGCCAGCAGTTACTCGGCACCGAACACTGAAGCTTTCTTT. Translation gives CASSYSAPNTEAFF.

This clone was observed a few times. The J gene is TRBJ2-7, the V gene TRBV5-4, with 9 bases aligning to TRBD1. Looked up from germline, CDR1 is SGHNT and CDR2 is YYREEE (reference sequence). Germline trimming cut 4 bases from V and 4 bases from J; bases unmatched to any gene: 6. CDR3 length: 14 residues. In DNA, the CDR3 is TGTGCCAGCAGCAAAACAGGGGGCTTTTACGAGCAGTACTTC. Translation: CASSKTGGFYEQYF.

The chain couples TRBV18 to TRBJ1-4, with TRBD1 identical over 8 bases. V lost 3 bases to trimming and J lost 3 bases; unmatched junction nucleotides: 3. Germline V gene sequence: CDR1 KGHSH, CDR2 LQKENI. The CDR3 contains 15 residues. The CDR3 reads CASSPQGQANEKLFF. The DNA of the CDR3 is TGTGCCAGCTCACCGCAGGGACAGGCTAATGAAAAACTGTTTTTT. The full variable domain, in which reference TRBV18 and TRBJ1-4 provide the parts outside the CDR3, is NAGVMQNPRHLVRRRGQEARLRCSPMKGHSHVYWYRQLPEEGLKFMVYLQKENIIDESGMPKERFSAEFPKEGPSILRIQQVVRGDSAAYFCASSPQGQANEKLFFGSGTQLSVL.

V is TRBV7-8 and J is TRBJ2-7; D call uncertain. Between the trimmed V and J ends, which lost 5 bases and 2 bases, there was a span of 13 bases. The germline gives CDR1 SGHVS, CDR2 FQNEAQ. CDR3 length: 14 amino acids. The CDR3 DNA reads as TGTGCCAGCAGCCCGGTCGAAGTCCCCTACGAGCAGTACTTC. Translating it yields CASSPVEVPYEQYF.

The chain employs TRBV6-1 and TRBJ2-5, with D unresolved. V shed 0 bases and J shed 6 bases, with 14 bases lying between them. CDR1 and CDR2 (germline): MNHNS, SASEGT. The CDR3 runs 15 residues. CDR3 loop: CASSEASRFRKTQYF. CDR3 sequence (DNA): TGTGCCAGCAGTGAAGCGTCGAGGTTTAGGAAGACCCAGTACTTC.

This clone has just a few counts. This sequence joins TRBV11-2 and TRBJ1-1, with 7 bases aligning to TRBD1. Germline values: CDR1 SGHAT, CDR2 FQNNGV. The V gene end was trimmed by 5 bases and the J gene end by 12 bases; junction bases not matched to a gene: 6. The CDR3 has 11 amino acids. The CDR3 is CASSTGVGTFF. The DNA for the CDR3 is TGTGCCAGCAGCACAGGGGTGGGAACTTTCTTT.

The V and J genes are TRBV5-1 and TRBJ1-1, with 7 bases lining up with TRBD1. Germline V CDR1 and CDR2: SGHRS, YFSETQ. The CDR3 spans 16 residues. V was clipped by 2 bases and J by 2 bases; unmatched bases: 9. Written as DNA, the CDR3 is TGCGCCAGCAGCTTTGGCAGGGGGGAAATAAACACTGAAGCTTTCTTT. It encodes CASSFGRGEINTEAFF. The whole variable domain, remainder taken from reference TRBV5-1 and TRBJ1-1, is KAGVTQTPRYLIKTRGQQVTLSCSPISGHRSVSWYQQTPGQGLQFLFEYFSETQRNKGNFPGRFSGRQFSNSRSEMNVSTLELGDSALYLCASSFGRGEINTEAFFGQGTRLTVV.

The gene calls are TRBV5-4 and TRBJ2-6; TRBD2 agrees at 13 bases. J was trimmed by 2 bases and V by 3 bases; bases with no gene match: 11. The CDR3 is made up of 20 amino acids. Looked up from germline, CDR1 is SGHNT and CDR2 is YYREEE (reference sequence). CDR3 bases: TGTGCCAGCAGCTCCGGTATATGGACTAGCGGGGGAACTGGGGCCAACGTCCTGACTTTC. Encoded protein: CASSSGIWTSGGTGANVLTF.

This rearrangement joins TRBV20-1 to TRBJ2-5; the D is unclear. The length of the CDR3 is 11 residues. The V gene's germline CDR1 is DFQATT and CDR2 SNEGSKA (reference sequence). The V end lost 1 base, the J end lost 4 bases, and 4 bases lay between the germline ends. The CDR3: CSARVGETQYF. CDR3 bases: TGCAGTGCTAGAGTCGGAGAGACCCAGTACTTC.

The CDR3 nucleotides read TGTGCCAGCAGCTTTCGGACAGGGGTCTCTGGAAACACCATATATTTT. It is translated as CASSFRTGVSGNTIYF. The V call is TRBV5-4, the J call TRBJ1-3; 9 positions match TRBD1. The trim removed 2 bases at V and 0 bases at J, leaving 3 bases unmatched. CDR1 and CDR2 from the germline V gene are SGHNT and YYREEE (reference sequence). The CDR3 is 16 residues long.

The chain links TRBV2 to TRBJ2-7; 8 bases are a match to TRBD2. With 4 bases clipped from V and 7 bases from J, the junction kept 12 bases outside the gene matches. Germline-derived CDR1 and CDR2 are SNHLY and FYNNEI. There are 15 residues in the CDR3. The CDR3 loop is CASSGCRGGAGEQYF. The CDR3 nucleotides read TGTGCCAGCAGTGGGTGCCGGGGGGGCGCGGGGGAGCAGTACTTC.

The rearrangement links TRBV7-2 to TRBJ2-7; TRBD1 agrees at 7 bases. Germline CDR1 reads SGHTA; CDR2 reads FQGNSA. With 6 bases clipped from V and 3 bases from J, the junction kept 8 bases outside the gene matches. This CDR3 is 14 amino acids long. CDR3 coding DNA: TGTGCCAGCAGTTCGGAAGGGACAGACTACGAGCAGTACTTC. Protein sequence: CASSSEGTDYEQYF.

This clone was found once. The chain uses TRBV7-2 and TRBJ1-5; no clear D gene. V was pared by 1 base and J by 5 bases, with 6 bases between. CDR3 length equals 13 residues. Germline V lookup: CDR1 SGHTA, CDR2 FQGNSA. CDR3 residues: CASSLVIDQPQHF. The DNA of the CDR3 is TGTGCCAGCAGCTTAGTTATAGATCAGCCCCAGCATTTT.

V usage is TRBV10-3 and J usage is TRBJ1-2; 8 bases match TRBD1. This CDR3 has 13 residues. Losses at the gene ends were 8 bases for V and 6 bases for J; bases not matched to a gene: 8. CDR1 ENHRY and CDR2 SYGVKD come from the germline V gene. For the CDR3, the DNA is TGTGCCATCGGGACAGGCTGGGAGGATGGCTACACCTTC. Translating it yields CAIGTGWEDGYTF.

This chain connects TRBV5-1 to TRBJ1-4; no firm D call. CDR3 length: 13 residues. V was trimmed by 0 bases and J by 5 bases, leaving 5 bases between them. Germline V gene lookup returns CDR1 SGHRS and CDR2 YFSETQ. The CDR3 protein is CASSLGLNEKLFF. The CDR3, as DNA: TGCGCCAGCAGCTTGGGGCTGAATGAAAAACTGTTTTTT.

V gene TRBV19 combines with J gene TRBJ1-2; D remains unclear. Germline-derived CDR1 and CDR2 are LNHDA and SQIVND (reference sequence). The CDR3 has 12 residues. V was cut by 5 bases and J by 2 bases, with 6 bases left in between. CDR3 protein: CASSYRNYGYTF. The CDR3, as DNA: TGTGCCAGTAGTTACAGAAACTATGGCTACACCTTC.

This sequence joins TRBV19 and TRBJ1-6; D is perhaps TRBD1 (5 bases). V shed 3 bases and J shed 6 bases, with 9 bases lying between them. The CDR3 has 14 amino acids. Germline V gene sequence: CDR1 LNHDA, CDR2 SQIVND (reference sequence). In DNA form, the CDR3 reads TGTGCCAGTAGTATGGGGCCGAGTAATTCACCCCTCCACTTT. Translated, it gives CASSMGPSNSPLHF.

This chain uses TRBV18 with TRBJ1-6; the D gene is possibly TRBD1 (5 bases). Germline V gene data show CDR1 as KGHSH and CDR2 as LQKENI. CDR3 length: 14 residues. With 2 bases removed from V and 7 bases from J, the gap between germline ends came to 9 bases. The CDR3 DNA reads as TGTGCCAGCTCACCAGGGGGGGGAAATTCACCCCTCCACTTT. Protein sequence: CASSPGGGNSPLHF.